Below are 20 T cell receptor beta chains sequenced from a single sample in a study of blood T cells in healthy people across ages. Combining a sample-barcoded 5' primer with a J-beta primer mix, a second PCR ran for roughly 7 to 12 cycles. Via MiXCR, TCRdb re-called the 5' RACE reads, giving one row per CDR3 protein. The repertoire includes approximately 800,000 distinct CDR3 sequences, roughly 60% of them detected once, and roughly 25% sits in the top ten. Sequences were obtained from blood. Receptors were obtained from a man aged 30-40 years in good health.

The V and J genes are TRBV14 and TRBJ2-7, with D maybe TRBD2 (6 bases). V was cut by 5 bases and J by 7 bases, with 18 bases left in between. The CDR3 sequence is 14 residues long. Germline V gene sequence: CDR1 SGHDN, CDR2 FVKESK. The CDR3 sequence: CASSTRDGRVEQYF. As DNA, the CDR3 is TGTGCCAGCAGCACGCGGGACGGACGGGTGGAGCAGTACTTC.

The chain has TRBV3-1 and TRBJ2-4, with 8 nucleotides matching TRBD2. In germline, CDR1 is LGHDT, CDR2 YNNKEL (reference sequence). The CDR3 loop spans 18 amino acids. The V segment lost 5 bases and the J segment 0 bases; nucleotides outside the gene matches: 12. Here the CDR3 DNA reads TGTGCCAGCAGCTCAGCGGGGGCGGGGGGTTTAGCCAAAAACATTCAGTACTTC. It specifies CASSSAGAGGLAKNIQYF.

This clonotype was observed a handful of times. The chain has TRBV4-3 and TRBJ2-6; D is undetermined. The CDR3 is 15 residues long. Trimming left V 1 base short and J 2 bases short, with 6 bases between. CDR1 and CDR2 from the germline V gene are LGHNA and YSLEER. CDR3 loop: CASSQGRPGANVLTF. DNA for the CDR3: TGCGCCAGCAGCCAAGGAAGGCCTGGGGCCAACGTCCTGACTTTC.

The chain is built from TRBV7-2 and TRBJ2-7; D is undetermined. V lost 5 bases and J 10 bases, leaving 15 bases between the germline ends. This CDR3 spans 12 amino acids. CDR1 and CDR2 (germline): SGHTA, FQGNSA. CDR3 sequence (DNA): TGTGCCAGCAGCCTATTTGAAAGGGCCCAGTACTTC. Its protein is CASSLFERAQYF.

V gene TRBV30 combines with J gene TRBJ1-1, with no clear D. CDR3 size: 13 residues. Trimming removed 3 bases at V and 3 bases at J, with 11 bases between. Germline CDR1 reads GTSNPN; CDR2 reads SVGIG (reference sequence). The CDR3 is CAWSGIFYTEAFF. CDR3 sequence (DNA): TGTGCCTGGAGCGGGATCTTCTACACTGAAGCTTTCTTT. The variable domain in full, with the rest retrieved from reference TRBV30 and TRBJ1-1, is SQTIHQWPATLVQPVGSPLSLECTVEGTSNPNLYWYRQAAGRGLQLLFYSVGIGQISSEVPQNLSASRPQDRQFILSSKKLLLSDSGFYLCAWSGIFYTEAFFGQGTRLTVV.

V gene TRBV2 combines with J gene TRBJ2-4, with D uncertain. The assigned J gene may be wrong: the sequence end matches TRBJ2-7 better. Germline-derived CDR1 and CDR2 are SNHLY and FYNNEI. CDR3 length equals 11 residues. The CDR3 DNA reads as TGTGCCGGCCAAGGACGTTACGAGCAGTACTTC. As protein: CAGQGRYEQYF.

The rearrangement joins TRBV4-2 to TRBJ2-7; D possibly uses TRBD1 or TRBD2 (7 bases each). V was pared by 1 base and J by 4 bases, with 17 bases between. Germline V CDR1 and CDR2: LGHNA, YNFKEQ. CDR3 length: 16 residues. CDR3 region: CASSQVFGTAGYEQYF. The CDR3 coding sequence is TGTGCCAGCAGCCAAGTCTTCGGGACAGCGGGGTACGAGCAGTACTTC.

The CDR3 sequence: CASSRQGQDFTDTQYF. CDR3 nucleotide sequence: TGTGCCAGCAGCCGCCAAGGACAGGACTTCACAGATACGCAGTATTTT. This chain uses TRBV4-2 with TRBJ2-3; 7 bases map to TRBD1. The V segment lost 4 bases and the J segment 2 bases; nucleotides outside the gene matches: 9. There are 16 residues in the CDR3. From germline, CDR1 is LGHNA and CDR2 YNFKEQ.

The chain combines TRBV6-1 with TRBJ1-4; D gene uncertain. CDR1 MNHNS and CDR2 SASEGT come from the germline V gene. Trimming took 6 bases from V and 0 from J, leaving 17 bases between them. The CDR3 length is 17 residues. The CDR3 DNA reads TGTGCCAGCAGCCCAGGCTACAGCCGCACAACTAATGAAAAACTGTTTTTT. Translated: CASSPGYSRTTNEKLFF.

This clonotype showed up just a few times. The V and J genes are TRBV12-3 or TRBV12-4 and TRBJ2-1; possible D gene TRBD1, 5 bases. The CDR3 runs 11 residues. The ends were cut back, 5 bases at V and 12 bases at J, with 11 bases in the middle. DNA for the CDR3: TGTGCCAGCAGTCTAGGGGATAGGCAGTTCTTC. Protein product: CASSLGDRQFF.

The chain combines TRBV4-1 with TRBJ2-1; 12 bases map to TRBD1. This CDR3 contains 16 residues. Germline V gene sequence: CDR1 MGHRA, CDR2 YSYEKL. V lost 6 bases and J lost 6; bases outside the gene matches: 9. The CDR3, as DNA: TGCGCCAGCAGTCAACGAGGGACAGGGGGCTTCAATGAGCAGTTCTTC. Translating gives CASSQRGTGGFNEQFF.

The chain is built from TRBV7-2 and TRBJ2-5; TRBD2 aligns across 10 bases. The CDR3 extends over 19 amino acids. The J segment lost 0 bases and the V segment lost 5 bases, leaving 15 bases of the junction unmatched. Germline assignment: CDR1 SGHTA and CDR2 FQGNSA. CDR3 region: CASSRFWASGGSNQETQYF. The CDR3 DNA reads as TGTGCCAGCAGCCGATTCTGGGCTAGCGGGGGATCAAACCAAGAGACCCAGTACTTC.

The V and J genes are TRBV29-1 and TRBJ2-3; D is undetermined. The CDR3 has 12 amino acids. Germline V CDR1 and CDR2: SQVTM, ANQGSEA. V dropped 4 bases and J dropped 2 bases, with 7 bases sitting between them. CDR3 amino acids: CSVGATTDTQYF. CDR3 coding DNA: TGCAGCGTTGGGGCCACCACAGATACGCAGTATTTT.

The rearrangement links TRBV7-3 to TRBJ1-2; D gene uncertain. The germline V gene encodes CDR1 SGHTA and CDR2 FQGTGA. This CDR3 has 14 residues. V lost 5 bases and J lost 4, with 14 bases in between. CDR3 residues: CASSPDGLTYGYTF. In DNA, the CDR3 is TGTGCCAGCAGCCCCGACGGACTGACCTATGGCTACACCTTC.

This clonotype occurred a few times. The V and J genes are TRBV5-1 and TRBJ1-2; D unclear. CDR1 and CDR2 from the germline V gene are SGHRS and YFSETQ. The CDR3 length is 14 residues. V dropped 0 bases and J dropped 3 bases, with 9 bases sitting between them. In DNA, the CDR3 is TGCGCCAGCAGCTTGGAGGCAGACTACTATGGCTACACCTTC. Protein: CASSLEADYYGYTF.

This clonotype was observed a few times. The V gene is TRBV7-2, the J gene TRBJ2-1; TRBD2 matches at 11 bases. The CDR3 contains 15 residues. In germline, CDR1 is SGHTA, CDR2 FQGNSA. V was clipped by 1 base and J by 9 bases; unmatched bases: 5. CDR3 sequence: CASSLVAGGHSEQFF. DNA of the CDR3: TGTGCCAGCAGCTTAGTAGCGGGGGGGCATAGTGAGCAGTTCTTC.

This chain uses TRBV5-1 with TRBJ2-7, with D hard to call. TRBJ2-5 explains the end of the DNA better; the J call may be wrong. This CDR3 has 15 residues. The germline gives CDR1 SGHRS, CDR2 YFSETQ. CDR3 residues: CASSLAPSVGETQYF. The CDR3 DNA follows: TGCGCCAGCAGCTTGGCCCCCTCCGTGGGAGAGACCCAGTACTTC.

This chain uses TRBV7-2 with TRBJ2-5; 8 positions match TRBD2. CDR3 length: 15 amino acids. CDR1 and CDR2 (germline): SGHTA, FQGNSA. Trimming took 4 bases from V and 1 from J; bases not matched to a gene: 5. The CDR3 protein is CASSYGSGTQETQYF. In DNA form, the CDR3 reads TGTGCCAGCAGCTACGGTAGCGGGACCCAAGAGACCCAGTACTTC.

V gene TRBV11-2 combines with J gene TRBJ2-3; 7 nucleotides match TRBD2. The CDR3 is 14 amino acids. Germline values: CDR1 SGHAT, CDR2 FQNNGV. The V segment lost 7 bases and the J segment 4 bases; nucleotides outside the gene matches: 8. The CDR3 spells CASTDRLAADTQYF. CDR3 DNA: TGTGCCAGCACCGACCGTCTAGCGGCAGATACGCAGTATTTT. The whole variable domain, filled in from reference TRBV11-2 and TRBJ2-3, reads EAGVAQSPRYKIIEKRQSVAFWCNPISGHATLYWYQQILGQGPKLLIQFQNNGVVDDSQLPKDRFSAERLKGVDSTLKIQPAKLEDSAVYLCASTDRLAADTQYFGPGTRLTVL.

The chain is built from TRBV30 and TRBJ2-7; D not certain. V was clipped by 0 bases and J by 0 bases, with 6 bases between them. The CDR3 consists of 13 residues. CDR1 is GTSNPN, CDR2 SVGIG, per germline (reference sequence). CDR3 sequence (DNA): TGTGCCTGGAGTGTCACCTACTCCTACGAGCAGTACTTC. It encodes CAWSVTYSYEQYF.